This T cell receptor beta chain was profiled in a study of blood T cell repertoires in COVID-19. This clone showed up just once. V lost 1 base and J lost 1; bases outside the gene matches: 5. Germline CDR1 is KGHSH and CDR2 is LQKENI. The CDR3 sequence is 17 residues long. This table comes from immunoSEQ multiplex PCR, and its TCRdb copy is limited to in-frame clones, with some not included. The table records 90,000 to 95,000 clones, roughly 88% of them present only once. The TCR originated in a woman between 70 and 85 years old with acute or convalescent COVID-19. The V gene is TRBV18, the J gene TRBJ2-5, with TRBD1 matching 11 bases. The specimen was peripheral blood. The CDR3 DNA sequence: TGTGCCAGCTCACCACAGATTGGGACAGGGGGCCAAGAGACCCAGTACTTC. The encoded protein is CASSPQIGTGGQETQYF. Full variable domain (remainder filled in from reference TRBV18 and TRBJ2-5): NAGVMQNPRHLVRRRGQEARLRCSPMKGHSHVYWYRQLPEEGLKFMVYLQKENIIDESGMPKERFSAEFPKEGPSILRIQQVVRGDSAAYFCASSPQIGTGGQETQYFGPGTRLLVL.